This is a list of T cell receptor beta chains from one sample in a study of T cell responses to AZD1222 COVID-19 vaccine. Libraries were prepared by immunoSEQ multiplex PCR; TCRdb keeps only in-frame clonotypes and omits some of them. The sample lists some 120,000 clones, roughly 88% occurring once. The sequencing here drew on peripheral blood, taken on day 0 of MenACWY control vaccination. The receptors derive from an adult in good health. Each CDR3 is given with its conserved first and last residue.

>TRBV30|TRBJ1-5
CAWSRGQGVNQPQHF
>TRBV3-1/TRBV3-2|TRBJ2-1
CASSQVLAGGYNEQFF
>TRBV15|TRBJ1-2
CATSELSYGYTF
>TRBV10-2|TRBJ1-4
CASSGVGAGEKLFF
>TRBV9|TRBJ2-3
CASSGGRTEKDTQYF
>TRBV11-2|TRBJ1-5
CASSQDRGINQPQHF
>TRBV24-1|TRBJ2-1
CATSDPGTDYNEQFF
>TRBV4-1|TRBJ1-3
CASSQVTVPSGNTIYF
>TRBV4-1|TRBJ2-5
CASSPQDQETQYF
>TRBV5-4|TRBJ2-7
CASSPRQGSYEQYF
>TRBV30|TRBJ2-1
CAWSPRRGGSYNEQFF
>TRBV28|TRBJ2-3
CASARRPAQYF
>TRBV7-9|TRBJ2-7
CASSQGGTARFYEQYF